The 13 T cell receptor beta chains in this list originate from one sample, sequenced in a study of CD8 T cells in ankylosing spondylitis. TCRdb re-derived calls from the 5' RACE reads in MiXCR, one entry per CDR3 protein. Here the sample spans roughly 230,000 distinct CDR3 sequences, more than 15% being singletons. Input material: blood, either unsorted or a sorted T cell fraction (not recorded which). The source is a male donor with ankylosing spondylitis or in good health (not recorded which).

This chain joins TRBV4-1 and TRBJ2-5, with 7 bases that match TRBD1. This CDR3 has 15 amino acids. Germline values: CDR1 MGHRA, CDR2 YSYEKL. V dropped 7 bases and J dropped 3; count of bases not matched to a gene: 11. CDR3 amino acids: CASTTIEGTEETQYF. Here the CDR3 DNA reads TGCGCCAGCACCACCATAGAGGGGACAGAAGAGACCCAGTACTTC.

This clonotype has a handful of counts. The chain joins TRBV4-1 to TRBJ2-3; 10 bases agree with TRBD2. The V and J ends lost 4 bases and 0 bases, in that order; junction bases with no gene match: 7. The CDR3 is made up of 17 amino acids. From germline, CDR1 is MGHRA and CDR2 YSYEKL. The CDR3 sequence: CASSRTTSGLSTDTQYF. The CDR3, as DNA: TGCGCCAGCAGCCGGACGACTAGCGGGCTAAGCACAGATACGCAGTATTTT.

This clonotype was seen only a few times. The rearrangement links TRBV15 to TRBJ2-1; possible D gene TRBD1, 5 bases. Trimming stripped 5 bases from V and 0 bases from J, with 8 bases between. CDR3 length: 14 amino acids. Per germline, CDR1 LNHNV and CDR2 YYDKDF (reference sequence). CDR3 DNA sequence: TGTGCCACCAGCCAGGGTGACTCCTACAATGAGCAGTTCTTC. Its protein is CATSQGDSYNEQFF.

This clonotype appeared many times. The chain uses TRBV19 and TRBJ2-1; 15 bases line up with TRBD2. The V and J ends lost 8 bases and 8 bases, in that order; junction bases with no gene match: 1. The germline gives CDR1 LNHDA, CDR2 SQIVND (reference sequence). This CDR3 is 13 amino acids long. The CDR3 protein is CASGLAGGYEQFF. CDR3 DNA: TGTGCCAGTGGACTAGCGGGAGGGTATGAGCAGTTCTTC. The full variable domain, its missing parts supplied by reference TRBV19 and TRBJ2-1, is DGGITQSPKYLFRKEGQNVTLSCEQNLNHDAMYWYRQDPGQGLRLIYYSQIVNDFQKGDIAEGYSVSREKKESFPLTVTSAQKNPTAFYLCASGLAGGYEQFFGPGTRLTVL.

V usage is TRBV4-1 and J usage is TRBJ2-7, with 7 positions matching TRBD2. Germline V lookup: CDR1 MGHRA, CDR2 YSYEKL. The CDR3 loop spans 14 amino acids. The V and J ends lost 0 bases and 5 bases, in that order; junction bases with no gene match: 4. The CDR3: CASSQDRDYHEQYF. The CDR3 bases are TGCGCCAGCAGCCAAGACCGGGACTACCACGAGCAGTACTTC.

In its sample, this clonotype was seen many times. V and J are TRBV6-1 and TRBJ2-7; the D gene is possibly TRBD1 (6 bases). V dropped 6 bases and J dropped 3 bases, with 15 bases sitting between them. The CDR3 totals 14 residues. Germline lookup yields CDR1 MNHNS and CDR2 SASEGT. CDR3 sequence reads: CASSQRGTFYEQYF. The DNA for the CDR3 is TGTGCCAGCAGCCAAAGAGGGACATTCTACGAGCAGTACTTC.

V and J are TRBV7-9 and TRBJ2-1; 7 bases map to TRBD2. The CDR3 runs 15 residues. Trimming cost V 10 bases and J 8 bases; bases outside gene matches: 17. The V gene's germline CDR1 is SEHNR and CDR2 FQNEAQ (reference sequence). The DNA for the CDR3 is TGTGCCATCCAATCTAGCGGATCCTCTTGGGATGAGCAGTTCTTC. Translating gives CAIQSSGSSWDEQFF.

CDR3 protein: CASSLVGTGNTEAFF. The CDR3 nucleotides read TGTGCCAGCAGCCTAGTAGGGACAGGGAACACTGAAGCTTTCTTT. The chain couples TRBV9 to TRBJ1-1, with 8 nucleotides matching TRBD1. Germline V gene sequence: CDR1 SGDLS, CDR2 YYNGEE. The CDR3 extends over 15 amino acids. Trimming removed 4 bases from V and 1 base from J; junction bases left unmatched: 6.

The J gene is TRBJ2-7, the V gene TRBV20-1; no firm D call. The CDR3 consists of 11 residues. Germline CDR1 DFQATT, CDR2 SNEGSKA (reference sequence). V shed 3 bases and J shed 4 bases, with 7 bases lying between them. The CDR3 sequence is CSARYGYEQYF. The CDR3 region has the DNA TGCAGTGCTAGGTACGGGTACGAGCAGTACTTC.

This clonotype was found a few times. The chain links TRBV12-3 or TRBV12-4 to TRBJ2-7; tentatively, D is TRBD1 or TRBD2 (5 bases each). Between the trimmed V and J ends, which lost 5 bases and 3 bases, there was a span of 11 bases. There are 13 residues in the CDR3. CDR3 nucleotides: TGTGCCAGCAGTCCCTGGGACCACTACGAGCAGTACTTC. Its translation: CASSPWDHYEQYF.

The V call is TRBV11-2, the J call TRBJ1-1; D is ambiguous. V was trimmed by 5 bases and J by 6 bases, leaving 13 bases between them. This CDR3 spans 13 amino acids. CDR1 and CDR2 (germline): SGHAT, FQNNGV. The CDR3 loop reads CASSHRREAEAFF. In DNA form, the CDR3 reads TGTGCCAGCAGCCACCGTAGGGAAGCTGAAGCTTTCTTT.

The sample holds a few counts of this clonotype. CDR3 residues: CASSLKLIADQETQYF. The CDR3 DNA sequence: TGTGCCAGCAGCTTGAAACTCATAGCGGATCAAGAGACCCAGTACTTC. V gene TRBV5-6 combines with J gene TRBJ2-5, with D tentatively TRBD2 (6 bases). There are 16 residues in the CDR3. Germline V gene lookup returns CDR1 SGHDT and CDR2 YYEEEE. The V gene lost 1 base and the J gene lost 2 bases, with 15 bases spanning the gap.

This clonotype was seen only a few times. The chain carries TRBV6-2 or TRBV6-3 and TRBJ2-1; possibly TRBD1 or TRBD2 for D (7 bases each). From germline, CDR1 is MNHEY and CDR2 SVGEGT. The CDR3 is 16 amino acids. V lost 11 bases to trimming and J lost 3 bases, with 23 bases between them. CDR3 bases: TGTGCCGTCACGGGGGGCCCCGGGACAGACTACAATGAGCAGTTCTTC. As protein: CAVTGGPGTDYNEQFF.